This entry concerns a single TCR beta chain. Its antigen is not known. This CDR3 region has 19 residues. Trimming took off 2 bases at V and 0 bases at J, with 17 bases between the two ends. Germline V gene sequence: CDR1 SEHNR, CDR2 FQNEAQ (reference sequence). The sample is drawn from a study of cytomegalovirus exposure and HLA in healthy donors. General study results and limits: There was a cluster of highly shared sequence variants that was likely a sequencing artifact. The listing of roughly 160 TCR beta chains classed them as cytomegalovirus-associated. It was shown in a later analysis that HLA-associated TCR beta chains were more clonally expanded than other, equally common chains.

Primers included in the PCR were 60 Vbeta and 13 Jbeta primers. Method: immunoSEQ multiplex PCR; TCRdb's copy keeps in-frame clones and lacks some. Seen here are about 180,000 clones, approximately 84% observed once, and the top ten hold more than 1.1%. V is TRBV7-9 and J is TRBJ2-6; D possibly corresponds to TRBD2 (6 bases). Source material: PBMCs. This receptor was obtained from a girl aged 10 to 17 in good health and CMV-seropositive. The CDR3 nucleotides read TGTGCCAGCAGCTTAAAGGTCGGAGGGGAGACCTCTGGGGCCAACGTCCTGACTTTC. Protein sequence: CASSLKVGGETSGANVLTF.